One sample yielded the 30 T cell receptor beta chains listed below, sequenced in a study of T-cell memory formation after mild COVID-19. TCRdb reprocessed the 5' RACE reads with MiXCR, giving one entry per CDR3 protein. Seen here are approximately 500,000 distinct CDR3 sequences, roughly 25% observed once, and the top ten hold around 13%. Specimen: PBMCs or a T cell subset sorted from them (not recorded which). Receptor source: an adult woman who had mild COVID-19 (a few samples of this study predate the infection). Cell type and time point are not known.

The chain carries TRBV7-8 and TRBJ1-2; D is perhaps TRBD1 (5 bases). The CDR3 has 13 residues. Germline lookup yields CDR1 SGHVS and CDR2 FQNEAQ. V was trimmed by 2 bases and J by 6 bases, leaving 10 bases between them. Written as DNA, the CDR3 is TGTGCCAGCAGCTTAAGGGGCCGGGATGGCTACACCTTC. This sequence encodes CASSLRGRDGYTF.

The chain employs TRBV5-6 and TRBJ2-1; 7 positions match TRBD2. V gave up 4 bases and J gave up 9 bases; unmatched junction bases: 10. CDR1 and CDR2 (germline): SGHDT, YYEEEE. This CDR3 region has 14 residues. The CDR3 loop is CASSLGAGGGEQFF. CDR3 nucleotides: TGTGCCAGCAGCCTGGGTGCTGGCGGGGGTGAGCAGTTCTTC.

This clonotype showed up just a few times. This rearrangement joins TRBV25-1 to TRBJ2-3; tentative D call: TRBD2 (6 bases). V lost 5 bases and J 0 bases, leaving 15 bases between the germline ends. This CDR3 comprises 16 residues. Per germline, CDR1 MGHDK and CDR2 SYGVNS. For the CDR3, the DNA is TGTGCCAGCAGTCCCCAGGGAGGAGCTAGCACAGATACGCAGTATTTT. Translation: CASSPQGGASTDTQYF.

The sample holds a few counts of this clonotype. The rearrangement uses TRBV7-8 and TRBJ2-5; tentatively, D is TRBD1 (6 bases). Germline-derived CDR1 and CDR2 are SGHVS and FQNEAQ. V was pared by 1 base and J by 3 bases, with 12 bases between. The CDR3 consists of 15 residues. The CDR3 region is CASSLDGWTEETQYF. The CDR3 DNA follows: TGTGCCAGCAGCTTAGATGGTTGGACAGAAGAGACCCAGTACTTC. Full variable domain (missing parts from reference TRBV7-8 and TRBJ2-5): GAGVSQSPRYKVAKRGQDVALRCDPISGHVSLFWYQQALGQGPEFLTYFQNEAQLDKSGLPSDRFFAERPEGSVSTLKIQRTQQEDSAVYLCASSLDGWTEETQYFGPGTRLLVL.

The chain combines TRBV20-1 with TRBJ2-5; no definite D call. Germline CDR1 DFQATT, CDR2 SNEGSKA (reference sequence). This CDR3 is 14 amino acids long. Between the trimmed V and J ends, which lost 2 bases and 1 base, there was a span of 11 bases. The CDR3 bases are TGCAGTGCTAGAACCCAGGACGGCCAAGAGACCCAGTACTTC. Translated: CSARTQDGQETQYF.

This clonotype was detected a few times. This rearrangement joins TRBV11-2 to TRBJ2-2; 11 bases are a match to TRBD2. CDR1 and CDR2 from the germline V gene are SGHAT and FQNNGV. The CDR3 runs 19 residues. The V segment lost 5 bases and the J segment 0 bases; nucleotides outside the gene matches: 11. The CDR3 nucleotides read TGTGCCAGCAGCCGAATTAGCGGGGGGGCAAGGTCGAACACCGGGGAGCTGTTTTTT. It is translated as CASSRISGGARSNTGELFF.

The V and J genes are TRBV12-3 or TRBV12-4 and TRBJ1-3, with D unresolved. This CDR3 spans 14 amino acids. Trimming shortened V by 5 bases and J by 0 bases, and 8 bases separated the two germline ends. The CDR3 coding sequence is TGTGCCAGCAGTCCCTTCGGCTCTGGAAACACCATATATTTT. Translated: CASSPFGSGNTIYF.

V and J are TRBV29-1 and TRBJ1-4; D is unresolved. Germline CDR1 reads SQVTM; CDR2 reads ANQGSEA. The V and J ends lost 7 bases and 5 bases respectively, with 11 bases between them. This CDR3 has 12 residues. CDR3 sequence (DNA): TGCAGCGCCCGGGTCCCGAATGAAAAACTGTTTTTT. It codes for CSARVPNEKLFF.

The V and J genes are TRBV7-2 and TRBJ1-4; D gene uncertain. Germline CDR1 reads SGHTA; CDR2 reads FQGNSA. The CDR3 consists of 14 residues. The V gene lost 6 bases and the J gene lost 6 bases, with 14 bases spanning the gap. CDR3 residues: CASSFGFSDEKLFF. The DNA for the CDR3 is TGTGCCAGCAGTTTCGGGTTTTCGGATGAAAAACTGTTTTTT.

The V gene is TRBV12-3 or TRBV12-4, the J gene TRBJ2-7; D call uncertain. V gave up 3 bases and J gave up 3 bases, with 12 bases separating them. The CDR3 runs to 14 residues. As DNA, the CDR3 is TGTGCCAGCAGTTTTTCTTCGGCTAGCTACGAGCAGTACTTC. Protein: CASSFSSASYEQYF.

V is TRBV24-1 and J is TRBJ2-5, with a possible D match to TRBD2 (6 bases). The CDR3 has 14 residues. The V and J ends lost 0 bases and 3 bases respectively, with 7 bases between them. CDR1 KGHDR and CDR2 SFDVKD come from the germline V gene. CDR3 coding DNA: TGTGCCACCAGTGATTTGGGGACTGAAGAGACCCAGTACTTC. It is translated as CATSDLGTEETQYF.

The V gene is TRBV7-9, the J gene TRBJ2-1; maybe TRBD1 (6 bases). Between the trimmed V and J ends, which lost 1 base and 7 bases, there was a span of 14 bases. Germline V gives CDR1 SEHNR, CDR2 FQNEAQ (reference sequence). The CDR3 is made up of 15 amino acids. The CDR3 region has the DNA TGTGCCAGCAGCTTAGGGGGGCCCTTTAGTAATGAGCAGTTCTTC. Its protein is CASSLGGPFSNEQFF.

The chain recombines TRBV24-1 with TRBJ2-1; 9 bases line up with TRBD2. This CDR3 region has 13 residues. J gave up 11 bases and V 3 bases, and 4 bases lay outside the gene matches. The germline V gene has CDR1 KGHDR and CDR2 SFDVKD. The CDR3, as DNA: TGTGCCACCAGTGATGATTCTAGCGGGAAGCAGTTCTTC. Translation gives CATSDDSSGKQFF.

The chain is built from TRBV7-9 and TRBJ2-7; weak D call: TRBD1 (5 bases). CDR1 is SEHNR and CDR2 is FQNEAQ in the germline V gene (reference sequence). The CDR3 sequence is 13 residues long. V was cut by 5 bases and J by 6 bases, with 14 bases left in between. In nucleotides, the CDR3 is TGTGCCAGCAGCGCCGTGGGGCCAACCGAGCAGTACTTC. Protein: CASSAVGPTEQYF.

V is TRBV29-1 and J is TRBJ1-1; 7 positions agree with TRBD1. The J segment lost 0 bases and the V segment lost 7 bases, leaving 2 bases of the junction unmatched. Per germline, CDR1 SQVTM and CDR2 ANQGSEA. The CDR3 totals 12 residues. CDR3 nucleotide sequence: TGCAGCGGACAGGGTTTGAACACTGAAGCTTTCTTT. Amino acids: CSGQGLNTEAFF.

The chain has TRBV6-6 and TRBJ2-5; no firm D call. Trimming left V 0 bases short and J 7 bases short, with 9 bases between. The germline gives CDR1 MNHNY, CDR2 SVGAGI (reference sequence). The CDR3 is 13 residues long. The CDR3, as DNA: TGTGCCAGCAGTTACTCGATCGCCGGGACCCAGTACTTC. This encodes CASSYSIAGTQYF.

This clonotype has only a few counts. V gene TRBV6-2 or TRBV6-3 combines with J gene TRBJ2-1, with 7 positions matching TRBD2. The CDR3 loop spans 17 amino acids. V trimming: 5 bases; J trimming: 4 bases; junction bases outside the gene matches: 14. The V gene's germline CDR1 is MNHEY and CDR2 SVGEGT. CDR3 residues: CASSNVQPGLLYNEQFF. In DNA form, the CDR3 reads TGTGCCAGCAGTAACGTTCAACCGGGACTACTATACAATGAGCAGTTCTTC.

This clonotype was observed a few times. The chain uses TRBV6-5 and TRBJ2-7; TRBD1 matches at 9 bases. The CDR3 has 15 residues. Germline V CDR1 and CDR2: MNHEY, SVGAGI. J was trimmed by 2 bases and V by 2 bases; bases with no gene match: 4. CDR3 sequence: CASSYDRGGPYEQYF. Here the CDR3 DNA reads TGTGCCAGCAGTTACGACAGGGGGGGCCCCTACGAGCAGTACTTC.

This clonotype was seen a handful of times. The chain has TRBV5-6 and TRBJ1-5; a weak D match, TRBD1 (5 bases). This CDR3 contains 15 residues. The V and J ends lost 0 bases and 5 bases respectively, with 12 bases between them. The germline gives CDR1 SGHDT, CDR2 YYEEEE. CDR3 sequence: CASSLAPQGDQPQHF. DNA of the CDR3: TGTGCCAGCAGCTTGGCCCCGCAGGGTGATCAGCCCCAGCATTTT.

This clonotype has more than one count but fewer than ten. This chain links TRBV5-5 with TRBJ2-5, with D uncertain. Between the trimmed V and J ends, which lost 4 bases and 3 bases, there was a span of 7 bases. Germline assignment: CDR1 SGHKS and CDR2 YYEKEE (reference sequence). This CDR3 comprises 12 residues. For the CDR3, the DNA is TGTGCCAGCAGCGCAGAGGAAGAGACCCAGTACTTC. Residues: CASSAEEETQYF. Combining the CDR3 with reference TRBV5-5 and TRBJ2-5 gives the whole variable domain DAGVTQSPTHLIKTRGQQVTLRCSPISGHKSVSWYQQVLGQGPQFIFQYYEKEERGRGNFPDRFSARQFPNYSSELNVNALLLGDSALYLCASSAEEETQYFGPGTRLLVL.

This sequence joins TRBV24-1 and TRBJ2-3, with 9 nucleotides matching TRBD1. The CDR3 extends over 16 amino acids. Trimming took 6 bases from V and 6 from J; bases not matched to a gene: 12. Germline V CDR1 and CDR2: KGHDR, SFDVKD. The CDR3 DNA reads TGTGCCACCAGTTCCGCCGGGACAGGGTCGGGGGATACGCAGTATTTT. It translates to CATSSAGTGSGDTQYF.

There are a few counts of this clonotype. This sequence joins TRBV2 and TRBJ2-7, with 11 nucleotides matching TRBD2. The CDR3 sequence is 15 residues long. V was clipped by 6 bases and J by 6 bases; unmatched bases: 10. Germline V gene sequence: CDR1 SNHLY, CDR2 FYNNEI. This CDR3 is CASRNSGREVSEQYF. CDR3 DNA: TGTGCCAGCAGAAATAGCGGGAGGGAGGTTTCCGAGCAGTACTTC.

This clonotype was counted only a few times. The chain carries TRBV20-1 and TRBJ1-5; D perhaps matches TRBD1 (6 bases). V lost 4 bases, J lost 1 base, and 14 bases lay in between. This CDR3 has 15 amino acids. Germline V lookup: CDR1 DFQATT, CDR2 SNEGSKA (reference sequence). CDR3 coding DNA: TGCAGTGCTAAGTCGGGGGCGCAGAGCAATCAGCCCCAGCATTTT. Amino acids: CSAKSGAQSNQPQHF.

This rearrangement joins TRBV2 to TRBJ2-7; 7 nucleotides match TRBD2. Germline CDR1 is SNHLY and CDR2 is FYNNEI. J was trimmed by 6 bases and V by 0 bases; bases with no gene match: 11. This CDR3 is 16 amino acids long. The CDR3 sequence: CASSEATPGRGVEQYF. The CDR3 DNA reads as TGTGCCAGCAGTGAAGCGACCCCGGGACGGGGGGTCGAGCAGTACTTC.

The chain uses TRBV7-6 and TRBJ2-4; TRBD1 or TRBD2 may be the D gene (6 bases each). Looked up from germline, CDR1 is SGHVS and CDR2 is FNYEAQ. V was clipped by 1 base and J by 5 bases, with 9 bases between them. This CDR3 region has 14 residues. The CDR3 here is CASSLGGAQNIQYF. In nucleotides, the CDR3 is TGTGCCAGCAGCTTAGGGGGGGCTCAAAACATTCAGTACTTC.

The chain uses TRBV13 and TRBJ2-5; 13 nucleotides match TRBD2. The CDR3 spans 16 residues. Trimming cost V 6 bases and J 5 bases; bases outside gene matches: 9. The germline gives CDR1 PRHDT, CDR2 FYEKMQ (reference sequence). The CDR3 sequence: CASSSGLAGEGETQYF. CDR3 bases: TGTGCCAGCAGTTCCGGACTAGCGGGGGAGGGGGAGACCCAGTACTTC.

This clonotype showed up just a few times. V gene TRBV7-9 combines with J gene TRBJ2-5; D tentatively reads TRBD1 or TRBD2 (6 bases each). V lost 6 bases and J lost 5, with 16 bases in between. The CDR3 covers 14 residues. Germline CDR1 and CDR2: SEHNR and FQNEAQ (reference sequence). In DNA, the CDR3 is TGTGCCAGCAGAGTGGGGGGCTGGAGGGAGACCCAGTACTTC. This encodes CASRVGGWRETQYF.

This clonotype was picked up a small number of times. The chain is built from TRBV9 and TRBJ2-5; D unresolved. The CDR3 runs 12 residues. Germline loops: CDR1 SGDLS, CDR2 YYNGEE. Deletions cut 1 base from V and 5 bases from J, with 6 bases between. The CDR3 sequence: CASSVFRETQYF. Written as DNA, the CDR3 is TGTGCCAGCAGCGTATTTAGGGAGACCCAGTACTTC.

This chain connects TRBV15 to TRBJ1-1; no clear D. The CDR3 has 16 amino acids. Trimming removed 1 base at V and 0 bases at J, with 12 bases between. Germline lookup yields CDR1 LNHNV and CDR2 YYDKDF (reference sequence). The CDR3 is CATSRARLTVNTEAFF. In DNA, the CDR3 is TGTGCCACCAGCAGAGCTCGCCTGACCGTGAACACTGAAGCTTTCTTT.

This clonotype was detected many times. The chain uses TRBV2 and TRBJ1-1, with D perhaps TRBD1 (6 bases). The CDR3 is made up of 15 amino acids. Germline CDR1 SNHLY, CDR2 FYNNEI. V lost 6 bases, J lost 4 bases, and 18 bases lay in between. CDR3 sequence: CASRNQQGFGTEAFF. The CDR3 DNA reads TGTGCCAGCAGGAACCAACAGGGATTCGGCACTGAAGCTTTCTTT.